Below are 11 T cell receptor beta chains sequenced from a single sample in a study of T cell changes during pregnancy in multiple sclerosis. Clones were sequenced by immunoSEQ multiplex PCR, and TCRdb holds only the in-frame ones, with some missing. The data contain 35,000 to 50,000 clones, just over 90% of them seen just once; the ten biggest clones take up approximately 1.4%. What was sequenced was PBMCs (not recorded whether the cells were cultured). The receptor source for this set is a female donor with multiple sclerosis, enrolled in a pregnancy study.

The chain joins TRBV4-1 to TRBJ2-7; D might be TRBD2 (5 bases). Germline V gene sequence: CDR1 MGHRA, CDR2 YSYEKL. This CDR3 is built from 16 residues. The germline V and J ends were trimmed by 4 bases and 7 bases, with 23 bases remaining between them. The CDR3 region has the DNA TGCGCCAGCAGCCTAGATGGAGGCTCGATTGTACGGGAGCAGTACTTC. This codes for CASSLDGGSIVREQYF.

The chain has TRBV5-1 and TRBJ2-1, with D perhaps TRBD1 or TRBD2 (7 bases each). CDR3 length: 15 residues. CDR1 is SGHRS, CDR2 YFSETQ, per germline. V lost 4 bases, J lost 0 bases, and 11 bases lay in between. CDR3 nucleotide sequence: TGCGCCAGCAGCCAGGGGGAGGGCTCCTACAATGAGCAGTTCTTC. Translating it yields CASSQGEGSYNEQFF.

This chain uses TRBV11-3 with TRBJ2-5; unclear D gene. Germline V lookup: CDR1 SGHNT, CDR2 YENEEA. The V and J ends lost 4 bases and 4 bases respectively, with 10 bases between them. The length of the CDR3 is 13 residues. CDR3 in amino acids: CASSSLGLETQYF. The CDR3 coding sequence is TGTGCCAGCAGCTCCCTCGGGCTAGAGACCCAGTACTTC. Full variable domain (rest looked up from reference TRBV11-3 and TRBJ2-5): EAGVVQSPRYKIIEKKQPVAFWCNPISGHNTLYWYLQNLGQGPELLIRYENEEAVDDSQLPKDRFSAERLKGVDSTLKIQPAELGDSAVYLCASSSLGLETQYFGPGTRLLVL.

The J gene is TRBJ2-7, the V gene TRBV5-1; tentatively, D is TRBD1 or TRBD2 (5 bases each). CDR3 length: 13 residues. Germline CDR1 and CDR2: SGHRS and YFSETQ. Trimming left V 6 bases short and J 3 bases short, with 13 bases between. CDR3 sequence: CASTTGTGYEQYF. The CDR3 nucleotides are TGCGCCAGCACCACCGGGACGGGCTACGAGCAGTACTTC.

This chain connects TRBV18 to TRBJ2-5; a weak D match, TRBD1 (6 bases). The ends were cut back, 5 bases at V and 5 bases at J, with 15 bases in the middle. The CDR3 extends over 14 amino acids. CDR1 and CDR2 (germline): KGHSH, LQKENI. In nucleotides, the CDR3 is TGTGCCAGCTCATCACAGGGCCGTGGGGAGACCCAGTACTTC. Its translation: CASSSQGRGETQYF.

The genes are TRBV30 and TRBJ2-2; D remains unclear. Germline lookup yields CDR1 GTSNPN and CDR2 SVGIG (reference sequence). Trimming pared 3 bases from V and 7 bases from J, leaving 9 bases between. This CDR3 region has 12 residues. The CDR3 reads CAWRPLGGELFF. As DNA, the CDR3 is TGTGCCTGGAGACCCCTCGGCGGGGAGCTGTTTTTT. The full variable domain, in which reference TRBV30 and TRBJ2-2 provide the parts outside the CDR3, is SQTIHQWPATLVQPVGSPLSLECTVEGTSNPNLYWYRQAAGRGLQLLFYSVGIGQISSEVPQNLSASRPQDRQFILSSKKLLLSDSGFYLCAWRPLGGELFFGEGSRLTVL.

The chain links TRBV6-5 to TRBJ2-1; D is perhaps TRBD2 (6 bases). CDR3 length: 14 amino acids. The germline CDR1 and CDR2 sequences are MNHEY and SVGAGI. Deletions cut 7 bases from V and 3 bases from J, with 13 bases between. The CDR3 sequence: CASKRLGHYNEQFF. The CDR3 nucleotides are TGTGCCAGCAAGAGACTAGGACACTACAATGAGCAGTTCTTC.

The chain carries TRBV11-2 and TRBJ2-1; TRBD2 matches 9 bases. In germline, CDR1 is SGHAT, CDR2 FQNNGV. V dropped 5 bases and J dropped 8; count of bases not matched to a gene: 13. This CDR3 has 16 amino acids. For the CDR3, the DNA is TGTGCCAGCAGCCCCCACCAGCGGGAGGTGGACCATGAGCAGTTCTTC. This gives the protein CASSPHQREVDHEQFF. The full variable domain, with the rest looked up from reference TRBV11-2 and TRBJ2-1, is EAGVAQSPRYKIIEKRQSVAFWCNPISGHATLYWYQQILGQGPKLLIQFQNNGVVDDSQLPKDRFSAERLKGVDSTLKIQPAKLEDSAVYLCASSPHQREVDHEQFFGPGTRLTVL.

The rearrangement joins TRBV4-1 to TRBJ1-5, with D hard to call. V gave up 0 bases and J gave up 7 bases, with 13 bases separating them. This CDR3 is 15 amino acids long. Germline-derived CDR1 and CDR2 are MGHRA and YSYEKL. Here the CDR3 DNA reads TGCGCCAGCAGCCAAGAATCCGCAGGTCTCCAGCCCCAGCATTTT. It translates to CASSQESAGLQPQHF.

J is TRBJ1-4 and V is TRBV19; weak D call: TRBD1 (5 bases). The germline gives CDR1 LNHDA, CDR2 SQIVND (reference sequence). The CDR3 sequence is 14 residues long. Trimming removed 2 bases at V and 7 bases at J, with 11 bases between. DNA of the CDR3: TGTGCCAGTAGTATACGAGGGGCGGGTGAAAAACTGTTTTTT. Translated: CASSIRGAGEKLFF. The whole variable domain, filled in from reference TRBV19 and TRBJ1-4, reads DGGITQSPKYLFRKEGQNVTLSCEQNLNHDAMYWYRQDPGQGLRLIYYSQIVNDFQKGDIAEGYSVSREKKESFPLTVTSAQKNPTAFYLCASSIRGAGEKLFFGSGTQLSVL.

The V call is TRBV7-8, the J call TRBJ2-2, with 8 bases fitting TRBD2. Per the germline V gene, CDR1 is SGHVS and CDR2 is FQNEAQ. V lost 2 bases and J lost 7; bases outside the gene matches: 6. CDR3 length: 15 amino acids. The DNA for the CDR3 is TGTGCCAGCAGCTTACGAGCGGGAGTAGTCGGGGAGCTGTTTTTT. It translates to CASSLRAGVVGELFF.